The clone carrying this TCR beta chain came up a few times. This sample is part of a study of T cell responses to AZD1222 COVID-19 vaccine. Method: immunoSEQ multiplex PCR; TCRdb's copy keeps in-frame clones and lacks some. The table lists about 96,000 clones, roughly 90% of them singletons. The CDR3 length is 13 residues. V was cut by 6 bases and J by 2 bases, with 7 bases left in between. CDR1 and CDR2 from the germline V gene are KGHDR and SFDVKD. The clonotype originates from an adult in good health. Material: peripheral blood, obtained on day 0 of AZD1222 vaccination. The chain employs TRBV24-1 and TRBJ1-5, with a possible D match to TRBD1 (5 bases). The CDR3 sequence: CATSLGGNQPQHF. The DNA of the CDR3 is TGTGCCACCAGTTTGGGGGGCAATCAGCCCCAGCATTTT.